These 30 T cell receptor beta chains came from one sample sequenced in a study of control samples from healthy donors and cancer patients. Generated by immunoSEQ multiplex PCR, the TCRdb table keeps only in-frame clones and is missing some. The sample consists of 150,000 to 200,000 clones, around 91% of them appearing once. The sequenced sample was blood. The receptors originated from a woman aged 45-65 years in good health.

J is TRBJ2-1 and V is TRBV15; 9 bases match TRBD2. V gave up 3 bases and J gave up 6 bases; unmatched junction bases: 6. The germline V gene encodes CDR1 LNHNV and CDR2 YYDKDF (reference sequence). The CDR3 has 15 residues. Here the CDR3 reads CATSRSGTSLNEQFF. CDR3 nucleotides: TGTGCCACCAGCAGGTCCGGGACTAGCCTCAATGAGCAGTTCTTC.

The chain has TRBV7-2 and TRBJ2-7; TRBD2 matches at 8 bases. The CDR3 extends over 19 amino acids. The germline gives CDR1 SGHTA, CDR2 FQGNSA. V dropped 3 bases and J dropped 5; count of bases not matched to a gene: 21. CDR3 in DNA: TGTGCCAGCAGCTTTATAGTTAGCGTCGGGAGGGCCAGGGTCCACGAGCAGTACTTC. It specifies CASSFIVSVGRARVHEQYF.

The genes are TRBV30 and TRBJ1-1, with D unresolved. The ends were cut back, 0 bases at V and 4 bases at J, with 9 bases in the middle. The germline V gene has CDR1 GTSNPN and CDR2 SVGIG (reference sequence). The CDR3 totals 13 residues. The CDR3: CAWSVLPGTEAFF. As DNA, the CDR3 is TGTGCCTGGAGTGTACTTCCAGGCACTGAAGCTTTCTTT.

The sample holds one count of this clone. The chain has TRBV7-9 and TRBJ2-3, with 8 bases identical to TRBD2. The V gene's germline CDR1 is SEHNR and CDR2 FQNEAQ (reference sequence). The CDR3 is 15 residues long. V gave up 3 bases and J gave up 5 bases; unmatched junction bases: 7. This CDR3 is CASSFSGAGRDTQYF. The CDR3 DNA reads TGTGCCAGCAGCTTTAGCGGGGCCGGTAGAGATACGCAGTATTTT. The variable domain in full, completed from reference TRBV7-9 and TRBJ2-3, reads DTGVSQNPRHKITKRGQNVTFRCDPISEHNRLYWYRQTLGQGPEFLTYFQNEAQLEKSRLLSDRFSAERPKGSFSTLEIQRTEQGDSAMYLCASSFSGAGRDTQYFGPGTRLTVL.

The rearrangement links TRBV5-4 to TRBJ2-3; a possible D gene is TRBD2 (6 bases). CDR1 and CDR2 (germline): SGHNT, YYREEE (reference sequence). V was cut by 4 bases and J by 2 bases, with 11 bases left in between. The length of the CDR3 is 14 residues. The chain's CDR3 is CASSRDSHTDTQYF. The CDR3 nucleotides are TGTGCCAGCAGCCGGGACTCCCACACAGATACGCAGTATTTT.

This chain uses TRBV18 with TRBJ2-7; 10 bases align to TRBD2. The CDR3 sequence is 14 residues long. Germline CDR1 reads KGHSH; CDR2 reads LQKENI. J lost 6 bases, V lost 3 bases, and 5 bases had no gene match. CDR3 sequence reads: CASSPGTSALEQYF. The CDR3 DNA is TGTGCCAGCTCACCGGGGACTAGCGCTCTCGAGCAGTACTTC.

The V gene is TRBV6-2 or TRBV6-3, the J gene TRBJ1-1, with D possibly matching TRBD1 (5 bases). There are 12 residues in the CDR3. CDR1 is MNHEY, CDR2 SVGEGT, per germline. V was cut by 4 bases and J by 11 bases, with 14 bases left in between. CDR3 in amino acids: CASSFRTGAAFF. DNA of the CDR3: TGTGCCAGCAGTTTTCGAACCGGGGCGGCTTTCTTT.

This chain links TRBV5-1 with TRBJ1-6, with unresolved D. This CDR3 comprises 15 residues. V lost 4 bases and J lost 6, with 14 bases in between. Germline V gene lookup returns CDR1 SGHRS and CDR2 YFSETQ. CDR3 coding DNA: TGCGCCAGCAGCCCTCGAGGGTCTCCTAATTCACCCCTCCACTTT. Translated: CASSPRGSPNSPLHF.

The rearrangement links TRBV7-3 to TRBJ2-6, with D perhaps matching TRBD1 or TRBD2 (5 bases each). The CDR3 has 18 residues. Looked up from germline, CDR1 is SGHTA and CDR2 is FQGTGA. The V end was cut by 0 bases, the J end by 0 bases, with 12 bases between. The CDR3 loop reads CASSLTGTVFSGANVLTF. CDR3 nucleotides: TGTGCCAGCAGCTTAACTGGGACGGTTTTCTCTGGGGCCAACGTCCTGACTTTC.

J is TRBJ1-1 and V is TRBV10-3, with D maybe TRBD1 (5 bases). Germline V gene sequence: CDR1 ENHRY, CDR2 SYGVKD. CDR3 length equals 14 residues. V lost 4 bases and J 3 bases, leaving 12 bases between the germline ends. The CDR3 loop is CAISVGGGDTEAFF. Written as DNA, the CDR3 is TGTGCCATCAGTGTGGGGGGAGGAGACACTGAAGCTTTCTTT.

The chain combines TRBV5-1 with TRBJ2-3; TRBD2 matches at 8 bases. The CDR3 spans 14 residues. Trimming cost V 6 bases and J 6 bases; bases outside gene matches: 9. Germline V gene data show CDR1 as SGHRS and CDR2 as YFSETQ. For the CDR3, the DNA is TGCGCCAGCAAAACCGCGGGGACTAGGGATACGCAGTATTTT. Translating gives CASKTAGTRDTQYF.

Remarks on this clone: Other DNA sequences in this sample translate to the same CDR3. This chain connects TRBV9 to TRBJ1-3; D not resolved. Germline-derived CDR1 and CDR2 are SGDLS and YYNGEE. There are 12 residues in the CDR3. V lost 4 bases to trimming and J lost 4 bases, with 6 bases between them. The CDR3 coding sequence is TGTGCCAGCAGCCCCAGCGGAAACACCATATATTTT. The encoded protein is CASSPSGNTIYF.

The chain links TRBV7-9 to TRBJ1-2; 7 positions match TRBD1. The CDR3 runs to 13 residues. V gave up 5 bases and J gave up 6 bases; unmatched junction bases: 6. Germline assignment: CDR1 SEHNR and CDR2 FQNEAQ (reference sequence). CDR3 sequence: CASSPTDRDGYTF. In nucleotides, the CDR3 is TGTGCCAGCAGCCCCACAGACAGGGATGGCTACACCTTC.

This chain connects TRBV18 to TRBJ2-5; 9 positions agree with TRBD1. The V segment lost 3 bases and the J segment 2 bases; nucleotides outside the gene matches: 7. Germline CDR1 KGHSH, CDR2 LQKENI. The CDR3 has 16 residues. CDR3 sequence reads: CASSPYPGQGQETQYF. The CDR3 DNA reads TGTGCCAGCTCACCCTACCCGGGACAGGGTCAAGAGACCCAGTACTTC.

This clone was seen just once. The V gene is TRBV7-3, the J gene TRBJ1-3; D ambiguous. Germline V gives CDR1 SGHTA, CDR2 FQGTGA. V was shortened by 4 bases and J by 9 bases, with 4 bases between the two germline ends. CDR3 length: 10 amino acids. The CDR3 nucleotides are TGTGCCAGCAGCTCCCCCACCATATATTTT. Protein sequence: CASSSPTIYF.

The rearrangement joins TRBV5-1 to TRBJ1-1; no firm D call. Germline CDR1 and CDR2: SGHRS and YFSETQ. Trimming took off 2 bases at V and 2 bases at J, with 10 bases between the two ends. This CDR3 contains 14 residues. The CDR3 coding sequence is TGCGCCAGCAGCTTACCCCTTCAAAACACTGAAGCTTTCTTT. It yields the protein CASSLPLQNTEAFF.

This sequence joins TRBV7-2 and TRBJ1-6; D unclear. The CDR3 is made up of 13 amino acids. Germline lookup yields CDR1 SGHTA and CDR2 FQGNSA. V lost 7 bases to trimming and J lost 0 bases, with 4 bases between them. CDR3 region: CASTSSYNSPLHF. The CDR3 coding sequence is TGTGCCAGCACGAGCTCCTATAATTCACCCCTCCACTTT. Full variable domain (missing parts from reference TRBV7-2 and TRBJ1-6): GAGVSQSPSNKVTEKGKDVELRCDPISGHTALYWYRQSLGQGLEFLIYFQGNSAPDKSGLPSDRFSAERTGGSVSTLTIQRTQQEDSAVYLCASTSSYNSPLHFGNGTRLTVT.

The rearrangement links TRBV7-2 to TRBJ2-7; 7 bases fit TRBD1. CDR3 length equals 14 residues. The V gene end was trimmed by 5 bases and the J gene end by 3 bases; junction bases not matched to a gene: 7. The germline CDR1 and CDR2 sequences are SGHTA and FQGNSA. CDR3 coding DNA: TGTGCCAGCAGCCTTGACAGGGTTAGCTACGAGCAGTACTTC. Protein: CASSLDRVSYEQYF.

The rearrangement uses TRBV3-1 (or the pseudogene TRBV3-2) and TRBJ2-7; 7 positions match TRBD1. This CDR3 has 15 amino acids. The germline gives CDR1 LGHDT, CDR2 YNNKEL (reference sequence). V was pared by 5 bases and J by 9 bases, with 16 bases of the junction left unmatched. CDR3 sequence reads: CASSYPGTAAARQYF. The CDR3 nucleotides are TGTGCCAGCAGCTATCCCGGGACAGCAGCCGCCAGGCAGTACTTC.

This clone was picked up a small number of times. The chain joins TRBV7-2 to TRBJ1-5; no clear D gene. The V gene lost 4 bases and the J gene lost 6 bases, with 7 bases spanning the gap. The CDR3 contains 12 residues. Germline CDR1 and CDR2: SGHTA and FQGNSA. The CDR3 here is CASSYPFQPQHF. DNA for the CDR3: TGTGCCAGCAGCTACCCCTTTCAGCCCCAGCATTTT. Based on the CDR3 plus reference TRBV7-2 and TRBJ1-5, the full variable domain is GAGVSQSPSNKVTEKGKDVELRCDPISGHTALYWYRQSLGQGLEFLIYFQGNSAPDKSGLPSDRFSAERTGGSVSTLTIQRTQQEDSAVYLCASSYPFQPQHFGDGTRLSIL.

The CDR3 DNA reads TGCGCCAGCAGCCGGGACAGGGGCAATCAGCCCCAGCATTTT. Its translation: CASSRDRGNQPQHF. The V gene is TRBV4-1, the J gene TRBJ1-5; 9 bases match TRBD1. CDR3 size: 14 residues. Germline V CDR1 and CDR2: MGHRA, YSYEKL. Trimming took 4 bases from V and 2 from J; bases not matched to a gene: 0.

The chain uses TRBV6-2 or TRBV6-3 and TRBJ1-4; D ambiguous. Germline V CDR1 and CDR2: MNHEY, SVGEGT. This CDR3 has 12 amino acids. V lost 5 bases, J lost 8 bases, and 9 bases lay in between. The CDR3 protein is CASSRMPEKLFF. The CDR3 nucleotides are TGTGCCAGCAGTAGAATGCCGGAAAAACTGTTTTTT.

The chain carries TRBV9 and TRBJ1-1, with TRBD1 matching 8 bases. The length of the CDR3 is 14 residues. With 2 bases clipped from V and 7 bases from J, the junction kept 7 bases outside the gene matches. The germline CDR1 and CDR2 sequences are SGDLS and YYNGEE. The CDR3 sequence: CASSVTSGTGEAFF. CDR3 DNA: TGTGCCAGCAGCGTGACTTCCGGGACAGGTGAAGCTTTCTTT.

J is TRBJ1-1 and V is TRBV6-2 or TRBV6-3; 8 nucleotides align to TRBD1. Germline V CDR1 and CDR2: MNHEY, SVGEGT. The CDR3 is 16 amino acids. V was clipped by 2 bases and J by 0 bases; unmatched bases: 5. CDR3 DNA: TGTGCCAGCAGTTACACGACAGGGGCTTTGAACACTGAAGCTTTCTTT. It translates to CASSYTTGALNTEAFF.

This chain links TRBV11-2 with TRBJ2-7; D is perhaps TRBD2 (5 bases). Germline V gene data show CDR1 as SGHAT and CDR2 as FQNNGV. This CDR3 comprises 14 residues. Trimming removed 3 bases from V and 3 bases from J, with 12 bases in between. The CDR3 DNA reads TGTGCCAGCAGCTTGAGTCCCGGGGTCTACGAGCAGTACTTC. It yields the protein CASSLSPGVYEQYF. The full variable domain, with the rest looked up from reference TRBV11-2 and TRBJ2-7, is EAGVAQSPRYKIIEKRQSVAFWCNPISGHATLYWYQQILGQGPKLLIQFQNNGVVDDSQLPKDRFSAERLKGVDSTLKIQPAKLEDSAVYLCASSLSPGVYEQYFGPGTRLTVT.

As concerns this clone: A read error may produce the germline difference seen at one junction end. The chain joins TRBV28 to TRBJ1-4; TRBD1 agrees at 7 bases. CDR3 length: 15 amino acids. The V gene's germline CDR1 is MDHEN and CDR2 SYDVKM. The CDR3 here is CAGSLDRASNEKLFF. The CDR3 nucleotides read TGTGCCGGCAGTCTTGACAGGGCCTCTAATGAAAAACTGTTTTTT.

The chain uses TRBV23-1 and TRBJ2-4, with TRBD2 as a possible D gene (5 bases). TRBV23-1 is annotated as an ORF whose role is uncertain. Trimming stripped 4 bases from V and 0 bases from J, with 19 bases between. This CDR3 spans 18 amino acids. The CDR3 protein is CASSPCLAPPIAKNIQYF. CDR3 sequence (DNA): TGCGCCAGCAGTCCATGTCTAGCCCCCCCCATAGCCAAAAACATTCAGTACTTC.

The chain joins TRBV18 to TRBJ1-2; no clear D gene. With 3 bases removed from V and 1 base from J, the gap between germline ends came to 12 bases. This CDR3 has 15 amino acids. Germline V gene sequence: CDR1 KGHSH, CDR2 LQKENI. CDR3 protein: CASSPLPDGNYGYTF. DNA for the CDR3: TGTGCCAGCTCACCCCTCCCAGACGGTAACTATGGCTACACCTTC. Looking up the rest from reference TRBV18 and TRBJ1-2 gives the full variable domain: NAGVMQNPRHLVRRRGQEARLRCSPMKGHSHVYWYRQLPEEGLKFMVYLQKENIIDESGMPKERFSAEFPKEGPSILRIQQVVRGDSAAYFCASSPLPDGNYGYTFGSGTRLTVV.

Remarks on this clone: Within the sample, other DNA sequences also encode this same CDR3. The chain joins TRBV3-1 (or the pseudogene TRBV3-2) to TRBJ2-3, with TRBD2 identical over 10 bases. This CDR3 region has 15 residues. Germline V gene sequence: CDR1 LGHDT, CDR2 YNNKEL (reference sequence). After removal of 6 bases from V and 3 bases from J, the junction contained 6 bases not matched to a gene. For the CDR3, the DNA is TGTGCCAGCAGGCTGACTAGCGGGTCAACAGATACGCAGTATTTT. This codes for CASRLTSGSTDTQYF.

Comment on this clone: At one end the junction does not follow the germline gene, possibly because of a read error. The chain is built from TRBV7-7 and TRBJ2-1; 12 bases line up with TRBD2. This CDR3 region has 15 residues. CDR1 is SSHAT, CDR2 FNYEAQ, per germline (reference sequence). The DNA of the CDR3 is TGTGCTAGCAGCTTAGCGACTAGCGGGAGCAATGAGCAGTTCTTC. It encodes CASSLATSGSNEQFF.